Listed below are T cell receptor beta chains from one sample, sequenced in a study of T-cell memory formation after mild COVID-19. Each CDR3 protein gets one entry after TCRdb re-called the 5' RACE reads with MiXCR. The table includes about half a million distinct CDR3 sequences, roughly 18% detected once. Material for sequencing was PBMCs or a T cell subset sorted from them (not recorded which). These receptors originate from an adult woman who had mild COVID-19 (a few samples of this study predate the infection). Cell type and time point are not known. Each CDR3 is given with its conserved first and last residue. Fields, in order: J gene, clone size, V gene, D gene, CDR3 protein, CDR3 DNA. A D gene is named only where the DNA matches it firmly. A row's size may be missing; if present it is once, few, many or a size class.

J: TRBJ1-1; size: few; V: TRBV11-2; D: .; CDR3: CASSFGLAGGRTEAFF; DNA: TGTGCCAGCAGCTTCGGACTCGCGGGGGGCCGGACTGAAGCTTTCTTT
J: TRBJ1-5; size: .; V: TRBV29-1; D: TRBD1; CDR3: CSVGRGQGQPQHF; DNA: TGCAGCGTAGGCAGGGGGCAAGGGCAGCCCCAGCATTTT
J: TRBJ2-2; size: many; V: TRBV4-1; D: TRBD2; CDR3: CASSQGLAGTGELFF; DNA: TGCGCCAGCAGCCAAGGGCTAGCGGGTACCGGGGAGCTGTTTTTT
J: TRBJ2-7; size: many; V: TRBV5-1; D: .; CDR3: CASSLGDEQYF; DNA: TGCGCCAGCAGCTTGGGAGACGAGCAGTACTTC
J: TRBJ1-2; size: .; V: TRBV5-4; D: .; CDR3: CASSNRHGYTF; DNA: TGTGCCAGCAGCAACAGACACGGCTACACCTTC
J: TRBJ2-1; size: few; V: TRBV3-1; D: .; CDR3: CASSTYDEQFF; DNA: TGTGCCAGCTCCACCTACGATGAGCAGTTCTTC
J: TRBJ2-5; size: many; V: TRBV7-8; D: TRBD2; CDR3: CASSLVSRSGLGFAETQYF; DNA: TGTGCCAGCAGCTTAGTGTCTCGTTCGGGACTAGGATTTGCGGAGACCCAGTACTTC
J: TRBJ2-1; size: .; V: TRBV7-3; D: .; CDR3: CASSLNSAVNNEQFF; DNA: TGTGCCAGCAGCTTGAATAGCGCGGTGAACAATGAGCAGTTCTTC
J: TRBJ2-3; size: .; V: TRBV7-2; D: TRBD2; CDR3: CASSLAPGGADTQYF; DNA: TGTGCCAGCAGCTTAGCACCGGGGGGAGCAGATACGCAGTATTTT
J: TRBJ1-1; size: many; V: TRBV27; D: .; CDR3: CASSRTVSTEAFF; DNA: TGTGCCAGCTCTCGTACGGTGTCCACTGAAGCTTTCTTT
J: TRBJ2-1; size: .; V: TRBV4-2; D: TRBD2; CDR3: CASSPYSTSGQYNEQFF; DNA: TGTGCCAGCAGCCCTTACTCGACTAGCGGCCAGTACAATGAGCAGTTCTTC
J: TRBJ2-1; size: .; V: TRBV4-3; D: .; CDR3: CASSPKTEPRDYNEQFF; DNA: TGCGCCAGCAGCCCCAAGACCGAACCTCGGGACTACAATGAGCAGTTCTTC
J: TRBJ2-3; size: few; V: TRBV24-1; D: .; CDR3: CATSDAGTPSTDTQYF; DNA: TGTGCCACCAGTGATGCCGGGACCCCAAGCACAGATACGCAGTATTTT
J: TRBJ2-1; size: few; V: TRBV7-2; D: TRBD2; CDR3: CASSSVGGEQFF; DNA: TGTGCCAGCAGTTCTGTGGGAGGGGAGCAGTTCTTC
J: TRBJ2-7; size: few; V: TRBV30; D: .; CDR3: CAGRASGPYYEQYF; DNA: TGTGCCGGACGAGCCTCGGGACCCTACTACGAGCAGTACTTC
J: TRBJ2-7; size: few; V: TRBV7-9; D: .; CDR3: CATRGDPGAHEQYF; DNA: TGTGCCACCAGGGGGGACCCGGGGGCCCACGAGCAGTACTTC
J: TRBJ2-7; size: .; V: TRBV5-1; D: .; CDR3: CASSWQEGPPYEQYF; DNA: TGCGCCAGCAGCTGGCAGGAGGGGCCCCCCTACGAGCAGTACTTC
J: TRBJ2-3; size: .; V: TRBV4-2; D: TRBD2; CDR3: CASSQSAGGPDTQYF; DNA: TGTGCCAGCAGCCAATCCGCGGGGGGGCCTGATACGCAGTATTTT
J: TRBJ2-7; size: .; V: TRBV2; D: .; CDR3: CASSEQGGEQYF; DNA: TGTGCCAGCAGTGAACAGGGAGGCGAGCAGTACTTC
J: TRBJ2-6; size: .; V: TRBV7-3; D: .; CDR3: CASRGAGANVLTF; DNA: TGTGCCAGCAGAGGTGCTGGGGCCAACGTCCTGACTTTC
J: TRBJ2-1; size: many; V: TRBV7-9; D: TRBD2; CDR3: CASSFGASGRDNEQFF; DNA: TGTGCCAGCAGCTTCGGGGCTAGCGGGAGGGACAATGAGCAGTTCTTC
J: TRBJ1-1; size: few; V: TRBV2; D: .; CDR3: CASSPTSTITEAFF; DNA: TGTGCCAGCAGTCCGACATCAACAATCACTGAAGCTTTCTTT
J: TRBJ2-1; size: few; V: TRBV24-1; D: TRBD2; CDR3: CATSDKLAGVYNEQFF; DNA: TGTGCCACCAGTGATAAACTAGCGGGAGTGTACAATGAGCAGTTCTTC
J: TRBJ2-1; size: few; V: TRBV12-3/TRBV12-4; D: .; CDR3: CASSFMSSRYNEQFF; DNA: TGTGCCAGCAGTTTTATGTCTAGCCGGTACAATGAGCAGTTCTTC
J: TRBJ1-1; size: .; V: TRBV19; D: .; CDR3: CASSSGRVRNTEAFF; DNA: TGTGCCAGTAGCTCCGGAAGGGTGCGGAACACTGAAGCTTTCTTT
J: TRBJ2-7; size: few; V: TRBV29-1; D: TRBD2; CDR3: CSVATGRGNYEQYF; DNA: TGCAGCGTTGCGACGGGGAGGGGTAACTACGAGCAGTACTTC
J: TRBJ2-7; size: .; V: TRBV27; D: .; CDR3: CASRIGVRYEQYF; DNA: TGTGCCAGCAGAATAGGGGTGAGGTACGAGCAGTACTTC
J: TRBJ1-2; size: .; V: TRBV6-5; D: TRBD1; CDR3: CASSYSLTGGLYGYTF; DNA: TGTGCCAGCAGTTACTCCCTTACAGGGGGCCTCTATGGCTACACCTTC
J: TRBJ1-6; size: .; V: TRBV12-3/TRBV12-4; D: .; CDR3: CVSREGRNSPLHF; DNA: TGTGTGTCCCGGGAAGGGAGGAATTCACCCCTCCACTTT
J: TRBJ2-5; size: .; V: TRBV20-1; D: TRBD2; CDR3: CSADRLAGGPSETQYF; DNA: TGCAGTGCTGATCGACTAGCGGGGGGGCCTTCGGAGACCCAGTACTTC
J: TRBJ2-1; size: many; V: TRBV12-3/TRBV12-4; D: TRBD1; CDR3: CASRIQGSYSYNEQFF; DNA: TGTGCCAGCAGGATACAGGGGTCTTACTCCTACAATGAGCAGTTCTTC
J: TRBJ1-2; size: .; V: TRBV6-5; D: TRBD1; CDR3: CASSQGQHYGYTF; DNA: TGTGCCAGCAGTCAGGGACAGCACTATGGCTACACCTTC
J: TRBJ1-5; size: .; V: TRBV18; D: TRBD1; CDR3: CASSEGAQPQHF; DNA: TGTGCCAGCTCGGAGGGGGCCCAGCCCCAGCATTTT
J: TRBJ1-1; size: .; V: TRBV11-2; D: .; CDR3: CASSFSAGLDTEAFF; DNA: TGTGCCAGCAGCTTTTCCGCGGGTCTGGACACTGAAGCTTTCTTT
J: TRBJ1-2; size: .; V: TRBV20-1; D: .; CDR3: CSARGLGSNGYTF; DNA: TGCAGTGCTAGAGGACTCGGGTCCAATGGCTACACCTTC
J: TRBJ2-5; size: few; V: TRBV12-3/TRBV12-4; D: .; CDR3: CASSLSIWGSEETQYF; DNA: TGTGCCAGCAGTTTAAGTATATGGGGGTCGGAGGAGACCCAGTACTTC
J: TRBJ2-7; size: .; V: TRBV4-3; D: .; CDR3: CASSSSSSSYEQYF; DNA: TGCGCCAGCAGCTCGAGCTCGTCATCCTACGAGCAGTACTTC
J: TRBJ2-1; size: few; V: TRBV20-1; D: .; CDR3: CSARYGNYNEQFF; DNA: TGCAGTGCTAGGTACGGAAACTACAATGAGCAGTTCTTC
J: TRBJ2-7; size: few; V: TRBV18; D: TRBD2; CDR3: CASSYGLAYEQYF; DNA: TGTGCCAGCTCCTACGGACTAGCCTACGAGCAGTACTTC
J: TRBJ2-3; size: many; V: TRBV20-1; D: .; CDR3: CSASLVGSDTQYF; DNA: TGCAGTGCTAGCCTAGTTGGATCAGATACGCAGTATTTT
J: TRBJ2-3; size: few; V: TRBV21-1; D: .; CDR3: CASSIWDFRDTQYF; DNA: TGTGCCAGCAGCATATGGGACTTCAGAGATACGCAGTATTTT
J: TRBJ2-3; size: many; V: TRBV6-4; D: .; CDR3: CASSDEQEGSDTQYF; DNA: TGTGCCAGCAGTGACGAGCAGGAAGGGTCAGATACGCAGTATTTT
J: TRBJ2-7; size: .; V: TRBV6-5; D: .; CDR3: CASSYSGFSSSYEQYF; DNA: TGTGCCAGCAGTTACTCCGGGTTCTCTAGCTCCTACGAGCAGTACTTC
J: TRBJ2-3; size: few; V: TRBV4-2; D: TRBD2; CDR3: CASSQDLASGAAPDTQYF; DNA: TGTGCCAGCAGCCAAGATCTGGCTAGCGGGGCGGCCCCAGATACGCAGTATTTT
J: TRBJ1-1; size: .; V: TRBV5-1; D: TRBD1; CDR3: CASSLLVGRQTGINTEAFF; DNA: TGCGCCAGCAGCTTGTTGGTAGGAAGACAGACAGGGATCAACACTGAAGCTTTCTTT
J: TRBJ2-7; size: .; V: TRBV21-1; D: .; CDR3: CASGGISYEQYF; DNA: TGTGCCAGCGGCGGGATCTCCTACGAGCAGTACTTC
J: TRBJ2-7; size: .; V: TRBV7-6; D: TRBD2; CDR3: CASTQPGGSSYEQYF; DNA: TGTGCCAGCACCCAACCGGGAGGGAGCTCCTACGAGCAGTACTTC